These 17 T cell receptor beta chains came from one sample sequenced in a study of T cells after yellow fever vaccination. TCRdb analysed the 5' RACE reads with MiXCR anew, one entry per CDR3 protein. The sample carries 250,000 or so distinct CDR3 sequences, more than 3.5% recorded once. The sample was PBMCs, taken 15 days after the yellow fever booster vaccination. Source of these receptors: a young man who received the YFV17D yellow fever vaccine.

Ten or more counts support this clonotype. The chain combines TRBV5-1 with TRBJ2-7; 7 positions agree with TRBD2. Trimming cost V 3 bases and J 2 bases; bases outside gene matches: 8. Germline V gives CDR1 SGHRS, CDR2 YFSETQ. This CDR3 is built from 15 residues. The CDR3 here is CASSSQGGLAYEQYF. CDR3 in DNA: TGCGCCAGCAGCTCTCAGGGCGGACTAGCCTACGAGCAGTACTTC.

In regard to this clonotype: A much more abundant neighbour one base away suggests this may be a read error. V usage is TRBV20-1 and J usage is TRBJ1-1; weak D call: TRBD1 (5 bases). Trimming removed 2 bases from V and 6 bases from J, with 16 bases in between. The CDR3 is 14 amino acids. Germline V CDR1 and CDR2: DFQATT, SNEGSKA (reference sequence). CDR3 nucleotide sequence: TGCAGTGCTAGATCTCGGGTCACAGGCTCTGAAGCTTTCTTT. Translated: CSARSRVTGSEAFF.

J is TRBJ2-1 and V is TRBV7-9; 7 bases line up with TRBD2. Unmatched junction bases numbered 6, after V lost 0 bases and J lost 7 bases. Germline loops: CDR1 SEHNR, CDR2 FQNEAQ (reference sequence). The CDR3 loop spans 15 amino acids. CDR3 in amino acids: CASSLALQRGNEQFF. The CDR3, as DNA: TGTGCCAGCAGCTTAGCCCTCCAGCGGGGTAATGAGCAGTTCTTC. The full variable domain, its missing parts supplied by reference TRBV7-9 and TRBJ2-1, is DTGVSQNPRHKITKRGQNVTFRCDPISEHNRLYWYRQTLGQGPEFLTYFQNEAQLEKSRLLSDRFSAERPKGSFSTLEIQRTEQGDSAMYLCASSLALQRGNEQFFGPGTRLTVL.

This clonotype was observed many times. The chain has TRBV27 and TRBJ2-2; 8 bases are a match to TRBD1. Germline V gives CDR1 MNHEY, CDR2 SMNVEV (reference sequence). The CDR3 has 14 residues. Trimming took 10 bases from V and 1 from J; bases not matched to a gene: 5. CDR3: CATLDRENTGELFF. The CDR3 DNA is TGTGCCACCTTGGACAGGGAGAACACCGGGGAGCTGTTTTTT.

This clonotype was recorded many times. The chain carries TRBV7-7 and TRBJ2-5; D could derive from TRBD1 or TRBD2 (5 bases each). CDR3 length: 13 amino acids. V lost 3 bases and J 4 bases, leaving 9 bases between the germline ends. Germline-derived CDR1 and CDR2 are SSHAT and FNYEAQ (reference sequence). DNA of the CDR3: TGTGCCAGCAGCTTCCCAGGGACAGAGACCCAGTACTTC. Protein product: CASSFPGTETQYF.

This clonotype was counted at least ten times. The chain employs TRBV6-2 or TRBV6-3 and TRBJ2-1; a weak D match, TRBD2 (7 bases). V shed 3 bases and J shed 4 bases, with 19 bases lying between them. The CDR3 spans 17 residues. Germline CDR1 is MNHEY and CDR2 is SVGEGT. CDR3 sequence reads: CASSYLLGGPKYNEQFF. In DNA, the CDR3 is TGTGCCAGCAGTTATCTTCTGGGGGGGCCGAAATACAATGAGCAGTTCTTC.

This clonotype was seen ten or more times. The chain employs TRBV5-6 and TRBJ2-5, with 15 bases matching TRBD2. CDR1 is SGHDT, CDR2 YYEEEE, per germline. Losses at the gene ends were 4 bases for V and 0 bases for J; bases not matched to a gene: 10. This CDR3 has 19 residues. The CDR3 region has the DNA TGTGCCAGCAGCCTAAGCCCCGGGACTAGCGGGGGGTACCAAGAGACCCAGTACTTC. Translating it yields CASSLSPGTSGGYQETQYF.

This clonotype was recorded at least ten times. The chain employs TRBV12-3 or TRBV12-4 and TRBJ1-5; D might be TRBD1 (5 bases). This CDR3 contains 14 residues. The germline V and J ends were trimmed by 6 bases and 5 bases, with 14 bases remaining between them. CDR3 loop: CASSLPGGDQPQHF. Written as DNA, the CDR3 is TGTGCCAGCAGCTTACCTGGGGGGGATCAGCCCCAGCATTTT.

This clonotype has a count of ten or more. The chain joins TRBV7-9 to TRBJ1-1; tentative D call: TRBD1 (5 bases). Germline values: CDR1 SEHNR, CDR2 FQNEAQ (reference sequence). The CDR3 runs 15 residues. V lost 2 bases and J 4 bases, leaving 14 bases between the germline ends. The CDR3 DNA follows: TGTGCCAGCAGCTTAACACTGGGGGGTGGCACTGAAGCTTTCTTT. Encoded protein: CASSLTLGGGTEAFF.

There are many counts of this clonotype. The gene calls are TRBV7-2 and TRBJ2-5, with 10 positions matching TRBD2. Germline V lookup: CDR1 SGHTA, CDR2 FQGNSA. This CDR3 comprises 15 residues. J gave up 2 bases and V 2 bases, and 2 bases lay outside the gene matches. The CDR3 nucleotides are TGTGCCAGCAGCTTACAGCGGGGGGGTCAAGAGACCCAGTACTTC. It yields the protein CASSLQRGGQETQYF. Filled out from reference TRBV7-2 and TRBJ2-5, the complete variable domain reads GAGVSQSPSNKVTEKGKDVELRCDPISGHTALYWYRQSLGQGLEFLIYFQGNSAPDKSGLPSDRFSAERTGGSVSTLTIQRTQQEDSAVYLCASSLQRGGQETQYFGPGTRLLVL.

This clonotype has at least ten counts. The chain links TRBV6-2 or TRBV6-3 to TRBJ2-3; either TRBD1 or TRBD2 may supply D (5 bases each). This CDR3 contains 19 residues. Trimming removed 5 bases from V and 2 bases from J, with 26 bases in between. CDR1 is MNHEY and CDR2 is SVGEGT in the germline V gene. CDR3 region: CASSTRRDGRIVTTDTQYF. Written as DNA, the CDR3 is TGTGCCAGCAGTACCCGTCGGGACGGACGAATAGTAACCACAGATACGCAGTATTTT.

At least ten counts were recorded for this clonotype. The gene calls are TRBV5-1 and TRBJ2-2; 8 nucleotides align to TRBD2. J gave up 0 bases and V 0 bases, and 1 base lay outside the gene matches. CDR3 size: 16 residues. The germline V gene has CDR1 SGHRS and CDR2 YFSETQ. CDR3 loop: CASSLAGGSNTGELFF. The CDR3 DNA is TGCGCCAGCAGCTTGGCGGGGGGGTCGAACACCGGGGAGCTGTTTTTT. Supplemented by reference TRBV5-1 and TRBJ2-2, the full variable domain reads KAGVTQTPRYLIKTRGQQVTLSCSPISGHRSVSWYQQTPGQGLQFLFEYFSETQRNKGNFPGRFSGRQFSNSRSEMNVSTLELGDSALYLCASSLAGGSNTGELFFGEGSRLTVL.

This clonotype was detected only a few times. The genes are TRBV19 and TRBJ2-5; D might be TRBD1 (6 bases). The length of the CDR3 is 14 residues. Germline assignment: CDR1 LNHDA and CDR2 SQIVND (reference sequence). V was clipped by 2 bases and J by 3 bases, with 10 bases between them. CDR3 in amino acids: CASSIRAGEETQYF. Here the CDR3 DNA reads TGTGCCAGTAGTATAAGGGCAGGGGAAGAGACCCAGTACTTC. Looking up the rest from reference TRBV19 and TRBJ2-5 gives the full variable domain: DGGITQSPKYLFRKEGQNVTLSCEQNLNHDAMYWYRQDPGQGLRLIYYSQIVNDFQKGDIAEGYSVSREKKESFPLTVTSAQKNPTAFYLCASSIRAGEETQYFGPGTRLLVL.

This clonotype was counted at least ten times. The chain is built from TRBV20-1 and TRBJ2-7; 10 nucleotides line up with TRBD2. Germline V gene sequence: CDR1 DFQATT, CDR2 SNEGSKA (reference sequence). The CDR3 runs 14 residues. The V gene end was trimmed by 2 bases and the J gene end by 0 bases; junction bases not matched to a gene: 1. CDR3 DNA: TGCAGTGCTAGACTAGCGGGGGCCTCCTACGAGCAGTACTTC. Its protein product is CSARLAGASYEQYF.

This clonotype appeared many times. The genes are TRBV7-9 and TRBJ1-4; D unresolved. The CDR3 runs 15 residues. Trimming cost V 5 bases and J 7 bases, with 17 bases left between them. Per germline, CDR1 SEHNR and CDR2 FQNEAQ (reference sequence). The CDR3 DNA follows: TGTGCCAGCAGCCCGTCGGCGGGTCCCCTTGAAAAACTGTTTTTT. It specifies CASSPSAGPLEKLFF.

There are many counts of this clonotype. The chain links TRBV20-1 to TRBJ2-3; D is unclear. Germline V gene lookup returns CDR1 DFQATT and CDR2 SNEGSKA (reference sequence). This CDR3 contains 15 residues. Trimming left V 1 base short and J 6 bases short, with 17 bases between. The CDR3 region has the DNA TGCAGTGCTAGAGCGGCAGGCTCCTTCGCGGATACGCAGTATTTT. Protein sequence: CSARAAGSFADTQYF.

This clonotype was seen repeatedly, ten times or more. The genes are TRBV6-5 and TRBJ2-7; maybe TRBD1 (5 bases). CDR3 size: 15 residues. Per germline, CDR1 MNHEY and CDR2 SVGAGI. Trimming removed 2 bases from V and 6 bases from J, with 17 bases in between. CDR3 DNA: TGTGCCAGCAGTTACCGGCAGACAGCCGGTGTCGAGCAGTACTTC. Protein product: CASSYRQTAGVEQYF.